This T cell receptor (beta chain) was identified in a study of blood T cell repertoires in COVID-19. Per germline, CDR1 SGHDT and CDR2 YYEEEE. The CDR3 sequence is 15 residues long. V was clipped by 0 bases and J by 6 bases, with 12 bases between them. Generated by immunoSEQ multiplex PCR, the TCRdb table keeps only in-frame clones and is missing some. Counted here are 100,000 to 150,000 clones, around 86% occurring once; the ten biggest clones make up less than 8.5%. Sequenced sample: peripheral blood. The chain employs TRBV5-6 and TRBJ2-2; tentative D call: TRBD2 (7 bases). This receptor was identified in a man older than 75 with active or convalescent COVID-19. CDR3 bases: TGTGCCAGCAGCTTGGCAGGGGAGGGCCCCGGGGAGCTGTTTTTT. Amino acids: CASSLAGEGPGELFF.